Listed here are 20 T cell receptor beta chains from one sample, sequenced in a study of blood T cell repertoires in COVID-19. Assay: immunoSEQ multiplex PCR; the TCRdb copy retains only in-frame clones and omits some. This table has under 250,000 clones, about four fifths appearing once. The sample comprised PBMCs or T cells enriched from blood (not recorded which). These receptors were taken from a woman aged 40 to 49 with acute COVID-19.

The chain combines TRBV5-4 with TRBJ1-1; TRBD1 might be the D (6 bases). V lost 3 bases and J 1 base, leaving 10 bases between the germline ends. Germline loops: CDR1 SGHNT, CDR2 YYREEE (reference sequence). The CDR3 has 14 residues. The CDR3 region has the DNA TGTGCCAGCAGCTCGGGGGGGGCGAACACTGAAGCTTTCTTT. Translating it yields CASSSGGANTEAFF.

The chain recombines TRBV5-1 with TRBJ1-2; D is unclear. V was pared by 3 bases and J by 2 bases, with 23 bases between. The CDR3 covers 18 residues. The germline gives CDR1 SGHRS, CDR2 YFSETQ. The CDR3 loop is CASSSYQRVGSGNYGYTF. CDR3 DNA sequence: TGCGCCAGCAGCTCCTACCAGCGGGTAGGGTCGGGGAACTATGGCTACACCTTC.

This chain links TRBV21-1 with TRBJ1-2; the listed D gene, TRBD1, was not tested against the DNA. TRBV21-1 represents a pseudogene. The CDR3 spans 13 residues. The DNA for the CDR3 is TGTGCCAGCAGCAGCCGACAGCTCTATGGCTACACCTTC. Amino acid sequence: CASSSRQLYGYTF.

This sequence joins TRBV5-1 and TRBJ2-5; TRBD1 matches at 9 bases. Trimming at V came to 4 bases and at J to 4 bases, leaving 8 bases not matched to a gene. Germline V gene data show CDR1 as SGHRS and CDR2 as YFSETQ. The CDR3 runs to 15 residues. CDR3 bases: TGCGCCAGCAGCACGGGACAGGGTATTGTAGAGACCCAGTACTTC. It translates to CASSTGQGIVETQYF.

The chain combines TRBV5-6 with TRBJ2-5; D is perhaps TRBD1 (5 bases). This CDR3 is built from 14 residues. Deletions cut 4 bases from V and 1 base from J, with 11 bases between. Germline CDR1 and CDR2: SGHDT and YYEEEE. The CDR3 nucleotides read TGTGCCAGCAGCGTAGGGGTATCCCAAGAGACCCAGTACTTC. Translation: CASSVGVSQETQYF.

This clone was counted only a few times. CDR3 residues: CASSGYGFSGNTIYF. In DNA form, the CDR3 reads TGTGCCAGCAGCGGGTACGGATTCTCTGGAAACACCATATATTTT. This chain links TRBV28 with TRBJ1-3; D gene uncertain. The germline V gene has CDR1 MDHEN and CDR2 SYDVKM. The CDR3 runs 15 residues. Deletions cut 6 bases from V and 0 bases from J, with 12 bases between.

V is TRBV27 and J is TRBJ2-7; 7 bases are a match to TRBD1. V was clipped by 1 base and J by 6 bases; unmatched bases: 3. CDR3 length: 13 residues. CDR1 and CDR2 (germline): MNHEY, SMNVEV (reference sequence). In nucleotides, the CDR3 is TGTGCCAGCAGTTTATTCCCAGGGGGCGAGCAGTACTTC. It codes for CASSLFPGGEQYF.

CDR3 residues: CASSESRGSGNTIYF. CDR3 nucleotide sequence: TGTGCCAGCAGTGAGAGCAGGGGCTCTGGAAACACCATATATTTT. The chain carries TRBV25-1 and TRBJ1-3; D perhaps matches TRBD1 (6 bases). In germline, CDR1 is MGHDK, CDR2 SYGVNS. V lost 3 bases, J lost 0 bases, and 9 bases lay in between. CDR3 length equals 15 residues. The whole variable domain, remainder taken from reference TRBV25-1 and TRBJ1-3, is EADIYQTPRYLVIGTGKKITLECSQTMGHDKMYWYQQDPGMELHLIHYSYGVNSTEKGDLSSESTVSRIRTEHFPLTLESARPSHTSQYLCASSESRGSGNTIYFGEGSWLTVV.

The chain employs TRBV7-9 and TRBJ2-1, with 13 bases identical to TRBD2. V was pared by 3 bases and J by 12 bases, with 8 bases of the junction left unmatched. The CDR3 length is 15 residues. Germline V gene lookup returns CDR1 SEHNR and CDR2 FQNEAQ (reference sequence). The CDR3 loop is CASSFGLAGVVGQFF. The CDR3 DNA reads TGTGCCAGCAGCTTCGGACTAGCGGGAGTGGTAGGGCAGTTCTTC.

This clone was picked up a small number of times. The CDR3 nucleotides read TGTGCCAGCAGTGAGCCCGGACAGGGGTTCGACGAGCAGTACTTC. It translates to CASSEPGQGFDEQYF. The chain couples TRBV6-1 to TRBJ2-7; 9 bases are a match to TRBD1. There are 15 residues in the CDR3. With 3 bases clipped from V and 5 bases from J, the junction kept 8 bases outside the gene matches. Germline CDR1 MNHNS, CDR2 SASEGT.

The V and J genes are TRBV6-5 and TRBJ1-2; TRBD1 aligns across 11 bases. This CDR3 region has 14 residues. Germline CDR1 reads MNHEY; CDR2 reads SVGAGI. V lost 7 bases to trimming and J lost 5 bases; unmatched junction nucleotides: 6. In DNA form, the CDR3 reads TGTGCCAGCACTAAGGACAGGGGGCCATATGGCTACACCTTC. It yields the protein CASTKDRGPYGYTF.

This chain connects TRBV5-1 to TRBJ2-7; TRBD1 might be the D (6 bases). V was pared by 3 bases and J by 0 bases, with 10 bases between. The CDR3 length is 14 residues. Germline V CDR1 and CDR2: SGHRS, YFSETQ. The CDR3 region is CASSSGQSSYEQYF. Here the CDR3 DNA reads TGCGCCAGCAGCTCTGGACAGAGCTCCTACGAGCAGTACTTC.

This clone was counted a single time. The chain joins TRBV7-9 to TRBJ2-1; 11 nucleotides line up with TRBD2. The J segment lost 0 bases and the V segment lost 4 bases, leaving 2 bases of the junction unmatched. The CDR3 runs to 16 residues. Germline V gene lookup returns CDR1 SEHNR and CDR2 FQNEAQ (reference sequence). The CDR3 sequence is CASSWGLAASYNEQFF. The DNA of the CDR3 is TGTGCCAGCAGCTGGGGACTAGCGGCCTCCTACAATGAGCAGTTCTTC.

This chain uses TRBV29-1 with TRBJ2-2; 8 positions agree with TRBD1. Germline V CDR1 and CDR2: SQVTM, ANQGSEA. V dropped 2 bases and J dropped 5; count of bases not matched to a gene: 10. The CDR3 is made up of 16 amino acids. The CDR3 reads CSVEYAGGKVTGELFF. As DNA, the CDR3 is TGCAGCGTTGAATACGCAGGGGGCAAGGTTACCGGGGAGCTGTTTTTT.

The chain uses TRBV9 and TRBJ1-5, with a possible D match to TRBD1 (5 bases). The CDR3 runs 13 residues. The V end lost 3 bases, the J end lost 4 bases, and 8 bases lay between the germline ends. Germline CDR1 is SGDLS and CDR2 is YYNGEE. CDR3 amino acids: CASSEGPNQPQHF. CDR3 DNA: TGTGCCAGCAGCGAGGGGCCGAATCAGCCCCAGCATTTT.

The chain uses TRBV6-5 and TRBJ1-4; 9 nucleotides line up with TRBD1. Losses at the gene ends were 6 bases for V and 6 bases for J; bases not matched to a gene: 5. The germline CDR1 and CDR2 sequences are MNHEY and SVGAGI. This CDR3 comprises 14 residues. The CDR3 is CASRGTGHHEKLFF. CDR3 nucleotides: TGTGCCAGCAGGGGGACAGGGCATCATGAAAAACTGTTTTTT.

This clone has a single count. The chain has TRBV4-2 and TRBJ2-7, with 9 bases that match TRBD2. The CDR3 contains 17 residues. The trim removed 0 bases at V and 4 bases at J, leaving 10 bases unmatched. CDR1 is LGHNA, CDR2 YNFKEQ, per germline. For the CDR3, the DNA is TGTGCCAGCAGCCAAGACAGTTTAGTAGCGGGGGATTACGAGCAGTACTTC. This sequence encodes CASSQDSLVAGDYEQYF.

The chain combines TRBV5-8 with TRBJ1-1; D not resolved. This CDR3 spans 12 amino acids. V was shortened by 4 bases and J by 9 bases, with 13 bases between the two germline ends. CDR1 SGHTS and CDR2 YDEGEE come from the germline V gene. CDR3 in amino acids: CASSRTFQKAFF. CDR3 DNA: TGTGCCAGCAGCCGAACGTTTCAGAAAGCTTTCTTT.

The chain combines TRBV2 with TRBJ2-7; D not resolved. Germline CDR1 SNHLY, CDR2 FYNNEI. The CDR3 loop spans 12 amino acids. V lost 5 bases to trimming and J lost 8 bases, with 13 bases between them. CDR3 DNA sequence: TGTGCCAGCAGTCGCAGCGTTTTTAAGCAGTACTTC. Residues: CASSRSVFKQYF.

The rearrangement uses TRBV29-1 and TRBJ2-1, with TRBD2 matching over 16 bases. Germline CDR1 reads SQVTM; CDR2 reads ANQGSEA. Trimming cost V 4 bases and J 8 bases; bases outside gene matches: 11. The CDR3 has 17 residues. CDR3 sequence: CSVAGLAGGPPADEQFF. In DNA form, the CDR3 reads TGCAGCGTTGCGGGACTAGCGGGAGGGCCTCCGGCCGATGAGCAGTTCTTC.